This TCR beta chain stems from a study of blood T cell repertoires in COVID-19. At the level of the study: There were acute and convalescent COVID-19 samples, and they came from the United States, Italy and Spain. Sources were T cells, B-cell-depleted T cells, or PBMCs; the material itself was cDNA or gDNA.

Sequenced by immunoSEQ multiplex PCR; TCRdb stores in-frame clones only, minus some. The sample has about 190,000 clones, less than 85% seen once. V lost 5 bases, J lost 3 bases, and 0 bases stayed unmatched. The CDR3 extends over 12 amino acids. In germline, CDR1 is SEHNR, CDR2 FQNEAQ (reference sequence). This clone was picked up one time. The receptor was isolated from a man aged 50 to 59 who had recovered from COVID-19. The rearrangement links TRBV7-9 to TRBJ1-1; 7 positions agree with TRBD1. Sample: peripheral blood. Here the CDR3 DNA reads TGTGCCAGCAGCCAGGGGGACACTGAAGCTTTCTTT. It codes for CASSQGDTEAFF. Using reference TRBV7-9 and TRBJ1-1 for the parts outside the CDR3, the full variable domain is DTGVSQNPRHKITKRGQNVTFRCDPISEHNRLYWYRQTLGQGPEFLTYFQNEAQLEKSRLLSDRFSAERPKGSFSTLEIQRTEQGDSAMYLCASSQGDTEAFFGQGTRLTVV.